This TCR beta chain came from a study of metastatic and nonmetastatic thyroid tumors. For the study at large: The comparison covered peripheral blood and tumor or nodule tissue in malignant and benign thyroid patients.

Original methodology: Clinicopathological groups of papillary thyroid cancer showed CDR3 differences that were used to build a distant-metastasis classifier. Using MiXCR, TCRdb reanalyzed the PCR reads. The V and J calls were not made by the authors but by TCRdb's processing. The table has about 25,000 clones, roughly 20% seen once. With respect to this clone: No antigen is known for it.

Thyroid surgery was performed in patients who had received no treatment beforehand. The study, taken as a whole, reports: In blood and tumor, TCR beta diversity was reportedly significantly higher in malignant thyroid tumors than in benign nodules.

This CDR3 spans 15 amino acids. CDR1 and CDR2 (germline): SGHTS, YDEGEE. Trimming left V 4 bases short and J 5 bases short, with 18 bases between. The sequencing input was blood. The chain employs TRBV5-8 and TRBJ1-1; D gene ambiguous. The receptor was derived from a male donor with papillary thyroid cancer or a benign thyroid nodule (not recorded which). Some clones in this sample may be carry-over from other donors' samples. The CDR3 here is CASSRSWGVGTEAFF. The DNA for the CDR3 is TGTGCCAGCAGCCGCTCTTGGGGTGTGGGGACTGAAGCTTTCTTT.